Below are 28 T cell receptor beta chains sequenced from a single sample in a study of blood T cell repertoires in COVID-19. Method: immunoSEQ multiplex PCR; TCRdb's copy keeps in-frame clones and lacks some. The sample lists about 290,000 clones, 86% occurring once. What was sequenced was peripheral blood. The receptors originated from a woman aged 25 to 39 with active or convalescent COVID-19.

The chain uses TRBV5-1 and TRBJ2-7; D may be TRBD2 (5 bases). Germline CDR1 SGHRS, CDR2 YFSETQ. V was clipped by 5 bases and J by 7 bases, with 19 bases between them. This CDR3 is 14 amino acids long. The CDR3 DNA follows: TGCGCCAGCAGTTGGGAGACACCCTCTCGAGAGCAGTACTTC. Its protein is CASSWETPSREQYF.

The rearrangement uses TRBV2 and TRBJ1-5; tentative D call: TRBD1 (6 bases). Germline V CDR1 and CDR2: SNHLY, FYNNEI. The germline V and J ends were trimmed by 7 bases and 1 base, with 11 bases remaining between them. CDR3 length: 14 amino acids. The CDR3 spells CASKLTGSNQPQHF. The CDR3, as DNA: TGTGCCAGCAAATTGACAGGCAGCAATCAGCCCCAGCATTTT.

This chain links TRBV6-6 with TRBJ2-7; 11 positions match TRBD1. The CDR3 sequence is 11 residues long. V dropped 5 bases and J dropped 11; count of bases not matched to a gene: 2. Germline-derived CDR1 and CDR2 are MNHNY and SVGAGI (reference sequence). This CDR3 is CASSGDRGEYF. CDR3 bases: TGTGCCAGCAGTGGGGACAGGGGGGAGTACTTC.

The gene calls are TRBV5-5 and TRBJ2-1; 11 nucleotides agree with TRBD1. Germline loops: CDR1 SGHKS, CDR2 YYEKEE (reference sequence). The length of the CDR3 is 15 residues. J gave up 3 bases and V 4 bases, and 3 bases lay outside the gene matches. CDR3 DNA sequence: TGTGCCAGCAGCACCGGGACAGGGGGCTACAATGAGCAGTTCTTC. It is translated as CASSTGTGGYNEQFF.

This clone was recorded only once. The chain links TRBV2 to TRBJ1-5, with 8 bases that match TRBD1. Trimming took 4 bases from V and 0 from J; bases not matched to a gene: 5. The CDR3 runs 16 residues. Germline lookup yields CDR1 SNHLY and CDR2 FYNNEI. The DNA for the CDR3 is TGTGCCAGCAGTGTGGACAGGGAGAATAGCAATCAGCCCCAGCATTTT. This codes for CASSVDRENSNQPQHF.

This chain joins TRBV6-2 or TRBV6-3 and TRBJ1-5; D call uncertain. Germline CDR1 is MNHEY and CDR2 is SVGEGT. The CDR3 has 12 amino acids. Between the trimmed V and J ends, which lost 4 bases and 4 bases, there was a span of 5 bases. The CDR3 nucleotides read TGTGCCAGCAGTTTCAGGAATCAGCCCCAGCATTTT. Residues: CASSFRNQPQHF.

The CDR3 region is CASSMGLAGVETQYF. The CDR3 DNA sequence: TGTGCCAGTAGTATGGGACTAGCGGGGGTAGAGACCCAGTACTTC. The J gene is TRBJ2-5, the V gene TRBV19; the match to TRBD2 covers 14 bases. With V trimmed by 3 bases and J by 4 bases, 1 base remained unmatched. Germline V gene data show CDR1 as LNHDA and CDR2 as SQIVND (reference sequence). The CDR3 is 15 residues long.

The CDR3 region is CASSFGSGGARAGELFF. In nucleotides, the CDR3 is TGTGCCAGCAGCTTTGGTAGCGGGGGGGCCAGGGCCGGGGAGCTGTTTTTT. This chain links TRBV11-2 with TRBJ2-2; 11 bases line up with TRBD2. This CDR3 has 17 residues. Germline CDR1 is SGHAT and CDR2 is FQNNGV. The ends lost 3 bases at V and 6 bases at J; junction bases unmatched: 9.

This rearrangement joins TRBV6-5 to TRBJ2-2; D perhaps matches TRBD2 (6 bases). V was trimmed by 8 bases and J by 0 bases, leaving 13 bases between them. This CDR3 has 15 amino acids. CDR1 is MNHEY, CDR2 SVGAGI, per germline. The chain's CDR3 is CASGRQFANTGELFF. In DNA, the CDR3 is TGTGCCAGCGGGAGGCAGTTCGCGAACACCGGGGAGCTGTTTTTT.

The chain links TRBV5-1 to TRBJ2-5; 11 nucleotides match TRBD1. Trimming cost V 0 bases and J 4 bases; bases outside gene matches: 5. The germline V gene encodes CDR1 SGHRS and CDR2 YFSETQ. CDR3 length: 16 residues. The CDR3 bases are TGCGCCAGCAGCTTGGGGACAGGGGGCTCGGGAGAGACCCAGTACTTC. This encodes CASSLGTGGSGETQYF. Full variable domain (outside the CDR3, taken from reference TRBV5-1 and TRBJ2-5): KAGVTQTPRYLIKTRGQQVTLSCSPISGHRSVSWYQQTPGQGLQFLFEYFSETQRNKGNFPGRFSGRQFSNSRSEMNVSTLELGDSALYLCASSLGTGGSGETQYFGPGTRLLVL.

DNA for the CDR3: TGTGCCAGCAGTTTAGGGCGGGTCGGGTACGAGCAGTACTTC. This sequence encodes CASSLGRVGYEQYF. This chain joins TRBV28 and TRBJ2-7; TRBD2 is a possible D gene (5 bases). Trimming stripped 2 bases from V and 4 bases from J, with 12 bases between. The germline gives CDR1 MDHEN, CDR2 SYDVKM. The CDR3 contains 14 residues.

The rearrangement uses TRBV7-2 and TRBJ1-2, with D possibly being TRBD1 (6 bases). This CDR3 has 17 residues. Germline V gene sequence: CDR1 SGHTA, CDR2 FQGNSA. V dropped 1 base and J dropped 6 bases, with 21 bases sitting between them. DNA of the CDR3: TGTGCCAGCAGCTTAGGATCCTCTTTGGGGGCGCATCATGGCTACACCTTC. Protein sequence: CASSLGSSLGAHHGYTF.

This clone turned up a few times. The J gene is TRBJ1-6, the V gene TRBV3-1 (or the pseudogene TRBV3-2), with D maybe TRBD1 (6 bases). The germline V gene encodes CDR1 LGHDT and CDR2 YNNKEL (reference sequence). V dropped 1 base and J dropped 6 bases, with 10 bases sitting between them. The CDR3 is 15 amino acids. The CDR3 sequence: CASSQGQGSNSPLHF. In nucleotides, the CDR3 is TGTGCCAGCAGCCAAGGGCAGGGGTCTAATTCACCCCTCCACTTT.

The chain carries TRBV28 and TRBJ2-2; 7 bases fit TRBD2. Looked up from germline, CDR1 is MDHEN and CDR2 is SYDVKM. V shed 2 bases and J 5 bases; nucleotides not matched to a gene: 2. The CDR3 contains 14 residues. The CDR3 is CASSLTGGTGELFF. The CDR3 region has the DNA TGTGCCAGCAGTTTAACCGGGGGGACCGGGGAGCTGTTTTTT.

The rearrangement uses TRBV7-9 and TRBJ1-5; D is perhaps TRBD1 (6 bases). The CDR3 length is 17 residues. Deletions cut 6 bases from V and 6 bases from J, with 24 bases between. The V gene's germline CDR1 is SEHNR and CDR2 FQNEAQ (reference sequence). CDR3 amino acids: CASSIGSGVGGGQPQHF. In DNA, the CDR3 is TGTGCCAGCAGTATCGGGTCAGGGGTCGGAGGCGGTCAGCCCCAGCATTTT.

In its sample, this clone was seen once. The chain recombines TRBV3-1 (or the pseudogene TRBV3-2) with TRBJ1-2, with 12 bases identical to TRBD1. Losses at the gene ends were 3 bases for V and 5 bases for J; bases not matched to a gene: 7. The CDR3 extends over 16 amino acids. Germline CDR1 and CDR2: LGHDT and YNNKEL (reference sequence). The CDR3 sequence: CASSQRDRGRRYGYTF. Here the CDR3 DNA reads TGTGCCAGCAGCCAGCGGGACAGGGGGCGCAGGTATGGCTACACCTTC.

The chain has TRBV10-3 and TRBJ1-2; 7 bases line up with TRBD1. J was trimmed by 3 bases and V by 2 bases; bases with no gene match: 3. The V gene's germline CDR1 is ENHRY and CDR2 SYGVKD. The CDR3 is made up of 14 amino acids. The CDR3 sequence: CAISEDRAHYGYTF. The CDR3 bases are TGTGCCATCAGTGAGGACAGGGCACACTATGGCTACACCTTC.

The chain is built from TRBV27 and TRBJ1-6; TRBD1 aligns across 9 bases. The germline V gene has CDR1 MNHEY and CDR2 SMNVEV (reference sequence). With V trimmed by 3 bases and J by 10 bases, 7 bases remained unmatched. The CDR3 runs 15 residues. The CDR3 nucleotides are TGTGCCAGCAGTTTCCAGGGACAGGGAGAGTCACCCCTCCACTTT. This sequence encodes CASSFQGQGESPLHF.

The chain is built from TRBV27 and TRBJ2-3; 9 nucleotides align to TRBD2. Germline trimming cut 4 bases from V and 6 bases from J; bases unmatched to any gene: 8. The germline V gene has CDR1 MNHEY and CDR2 SMNVEV (reference sequence). CDR3 length: 15 residues. The CDR3 sequence: CASSSPGGGADTQYF. The CDR3 region has the DNA TGTGCCAGCAGTTCCCCTGGCGGGGGGGCGGATACGCAGTATTTT.

This clone has just a few counts. The chain couples TRBV30 to TRBJ1-1; a weak D match, TRBD1 (5 bases). Germline lookup yields CDR1 GTSNPN and CDR2 SVGIG (reference sequence). The V end was cut by 4 bases, the J end by 1 base, with 10 bases between. This CDR3 region has 13 residues. The CDR3 coding sequence is TGTGCCTGGAACCAGGGCTCGAACACTGAAGCTTTCTTT. Translation: CAWNQGSNTEAFF.

This clone was recorded only once. CDR3 sequence (DNA): TGTGCCACCCGACAGGCGAGTAACTATGGCTACACCTTC. It specifies CATRQASNYGYTF. The V call is TRBV6-5, the J call TRBJ1-2; TRBD1 might be the D (6 bases). CDR3 length: 13 amino acids. The V end lost 10 bases, the J end lost 1 base, and 13 bases lay between the germline ends. Germline V gene lookup returns CDR1 MNHEY and CDR2 SVGAGI.

V usage is TRBV25-1 and J usage is TRBJ2-2; 12 nucleotides match TRBD1. The CDR3 covers 17 residues. J lost 6 bases, V lost 1 base, and 6 bases had no gene match. Germline V gene data show CDR1 as MGHDK and CDR2 as SYGVNS. CDR3 in amino acids: CASSELAGQGASGELFF. In DNA, the CDR3 is TGTGCCAGCAGTGAATTGGCGGGACAGGGGGCATCCGGGGAGCTGTTTTTT.

The chain links TRBV18 to TRBJ1-1; 9 positions agree with TRBD1. The J segment lost 3 bases and the V segment lost 4 bases, leaving 6 bases of the junction unmatched. Germline values: CDR1 KGHSH, CDR2 LQKENI. CDR3 length equals 15 residues. CDR3 nucleotides: TGTGCCAGCTCACGGGGACAGGGTTGGGACACTGAAGCTTTCTTT. Amino acids: CASSRGQGWDTEAFF.

The J gene is TRBJ1-5, the V gene TRBV4-1; D is ambiguous. The CDR3 totals 16 residues. V was trimmed by 3 bases and J by 4 bases, leaving 16 bases between them. Germline V CDR1 and CDR2: MGHRA, YSYEKL. Here the CDR3 reads CASSQALQEFNQPQHF. CDR3 DNA: TGCGCCAGCAGCCAGGCCCTCCAGGAATTTAATCAGCCCCAGCATTTT.

This clone was counted once. V is TRBV5-8 and J is TRBJ1-5; maybe TRBD1 (6 bases). Germline V CDR1 and CDR2: SGHTS, YDEGEE. Deletions cut 5 bases from V and 0 bases from J, with 12 bases between. The CDR3 contains 15 residues. The CDR3 bases are TGTGCCAGCAGTCAGGGGACGGATAGCAATCAGCCCCAGCATTTT. This codes for CASSQGTDSNQPQHF.

The chain uses TRBV4-3 and TRBJ2-7; D perhaps matches TRBD2 (5 bases). The V end lost 4 bases, the J end lost 4 bases, and 17 bases lay between the germline ends. This CDR3 has 15 residues. CDR1 and CDR2 (germline): LGHNA, YSLEER. CDR3: CASSRPLSGVYEQYF. CDR3 DNA: TGCGCCAGCAGCCGCCCTCTCTCCGGGGTGTACGAGCAGTACTTC.

The gene calls are TRBV29-1 and TRBJ2-7, with D maybe TRBD1 (6 bases). The CDR3 loop spans 14 amino acids. The V end lost 5 bases, the J end lost 0 bases, and 14 bases lay between the germline ends. Germline CDR1 SQVTM, CDR2 ANQGSEA. Written as DNA, the CDR3 is TGCAGCGTTATGACAGGTCCTTACTCCTACGAGCAGTACTTC. This sequence encodes CSVMTGPYSYEQYF.

The chain has TRBV7-2 and TRBJ1-6; 9 bases match TRBD1. V lost 3 bases and J lost 8; bases outside the gene matches: 8. Looked up from germline, CDR1 is SGHTA and CDR2 is FQGNSA. The CDR3 extends over 16 amino acids. CDR3 nucleotides: TGTGCCAGCAGCTTGGACAGGGGAGTGGGCGATTCACCCCTCCACTTT. Encoded protein: CASSLDRGVGDSPLHF.